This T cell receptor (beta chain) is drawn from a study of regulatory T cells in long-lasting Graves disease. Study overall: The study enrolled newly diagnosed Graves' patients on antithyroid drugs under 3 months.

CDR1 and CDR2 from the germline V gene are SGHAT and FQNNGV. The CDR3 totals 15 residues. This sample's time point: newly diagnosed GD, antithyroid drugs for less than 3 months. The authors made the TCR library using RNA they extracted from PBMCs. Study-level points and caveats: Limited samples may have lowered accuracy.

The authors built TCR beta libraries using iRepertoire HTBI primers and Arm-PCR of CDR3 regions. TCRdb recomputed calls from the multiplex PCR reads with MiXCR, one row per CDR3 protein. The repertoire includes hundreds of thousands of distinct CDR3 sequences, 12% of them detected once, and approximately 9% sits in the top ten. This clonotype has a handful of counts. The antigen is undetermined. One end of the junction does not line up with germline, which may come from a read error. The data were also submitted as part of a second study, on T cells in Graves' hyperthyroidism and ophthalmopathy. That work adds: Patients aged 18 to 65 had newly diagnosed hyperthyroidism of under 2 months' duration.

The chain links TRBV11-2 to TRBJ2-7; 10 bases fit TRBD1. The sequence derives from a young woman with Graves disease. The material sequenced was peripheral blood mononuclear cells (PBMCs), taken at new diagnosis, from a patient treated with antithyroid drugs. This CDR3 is CVSSRGTGATYEQYF. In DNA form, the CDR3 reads TGTGTCAGCAGCCGGGGGACAGGGGCTACCTACGAGCAGTACTTC.